This T cell receptor beta chain was sequenced for a study of CD8+CD57+ T cells in acquired aplastic anemia (dated by TCRdb to 2017 to 2018). For the study in its entirety: On average, sorted CD4+ and CD8+ cells yielded 3.2 ug of extracted DNA, with a range of about 0.17 to 27.4 ug. CD8+CD57+ expansion was defined as frequency above the mean frequency observed in healthy subjects. Summary of the overall study and its limitations: Roughly 30 CD8+ CDR3 sequences were shared between patients and controls but appeared highly expressed in patients and within their immunodominant clones. Between patients and healthy controls, no significant difference in CD8+ Simpson's diversity was found (P=0.060).

Patients chosen for sequencing had shown expansion of CD8+CD57+ cells by flow cytometry. Severe acquired aplastic anemia was diagnosed in all patients according to International Study of Aplastic Anemia and Agranulocytosis and Camitta criteria. No therapy had been received by the patients at the time of blood sampling. TCR repertoires of sorted CD4+ and CD8+ blood T cells from severe aplastic anemia patients and healthy subjects were deep-sequenced in the study. In the USA, patient enrollment took place under clinicaltrials.gov protocols 00001620, 01623167, 00001397, 00071045, 00081523 and 00961064. Ficoll-Paque density gradient centrifugation was used to isolate peripheral blood mononuclear cells. CD4+ and CD8+ T cells were sorted by FACS or magnetic beads before DNA extraction. CDR1 and CDR2 are drawn from the germline V gene: ENHRY, SYGVKD. The CDR3 runs 15 amino acids, cysteine and phenylalanine included. Kept here is only the CDR3 DNA, which spans 45 bases and is read in frame from base 1. Relative to germline, V is missing 10 bases and J is missing 1 base, with 11 bases of the junction outside any gene match.

Genomic DNA was used as template for profiling of TCR beta VDJ combinations and CDR3 sequences. An Illumina HiSeq 2000 was used for TCR repertoire sequencing. Processing in the source paper ran as follows. Repertoire assessment relied on Simpson's diversity index, CDR3 size and DJ length profiles, and TRBV/TRBJ rearrangement plots. The most abundant DNA sequence in the deep sequencing data was defined as the immunodominant clone. CDR3 amino acid sequences were checked for sharing across subjects and were also compared against the VDJdb database and published repertoires. The raw public reads went through TCRdb reprocessing: fastp at Q25, MiXCR clone calling, in-frame beta chains kept. CDR3 protein sequences are deduplicated, and each keeps its most common genes and DNA. Here the V and J calls rest on TCRdb's processing, not on the authors' analysis. The sample table shows some 170,000 distinct CDR3 sequences, and around 48% are seen once. The ten largest clones add up to 0.85% to 1.2% of the sample.

With respect to this clonotype: This receptor's antigen is unknown. The input lacks base qualities; no much larger clone sits a single base away.

The rearrangement joined TRBV10-3 to TRBJ2-7, with TRBD1 matching 9 junction bases. The sample was sorted CD4+, CD8+, or CD8+CD57+ T cells (not recorded which) from PBMCs. The sequence was obtained from a human donor with aplastic anemia. The CDR3 protein: CASSLTGGLSYEQYF. The nucleotide sequence is TGTGCCAGCAGCTTGACAGGGGGACTATCCTACGAGCAGTACTTC.